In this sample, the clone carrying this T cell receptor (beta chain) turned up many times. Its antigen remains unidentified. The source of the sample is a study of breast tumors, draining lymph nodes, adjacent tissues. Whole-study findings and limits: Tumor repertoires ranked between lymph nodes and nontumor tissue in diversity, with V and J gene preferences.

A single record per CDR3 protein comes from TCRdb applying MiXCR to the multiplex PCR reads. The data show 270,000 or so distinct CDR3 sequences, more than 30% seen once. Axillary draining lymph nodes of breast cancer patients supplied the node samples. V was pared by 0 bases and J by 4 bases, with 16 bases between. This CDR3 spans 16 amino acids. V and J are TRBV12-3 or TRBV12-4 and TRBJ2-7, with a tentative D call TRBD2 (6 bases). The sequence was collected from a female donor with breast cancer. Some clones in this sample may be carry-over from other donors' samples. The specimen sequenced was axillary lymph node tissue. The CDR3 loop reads CASSLALSGLPYEQYF. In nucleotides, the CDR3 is TGTGCCAGCAGTTTAGCGCTTTCGGGACTCCCATACGAGCAGTACTTC.